This TCR beta chain is drawn from a study of Ad26.COV2.S vaccination and SARS-CoV-2 variants. Treatment of the sample: about 20 received Ad26.COV2.S at low or high dose, single or two shots; a few received placebo; per-sample allocation not given. The study sampled participants on day 63 after the first vaccine or placebo injection. As its vector, the vaccine had Ad26, which expressed Wuhan-strain SARS-CoV-2 spike. From germline, CDR1 is SNHLY and CDR2 FYNNEI. This CDR3 contains 16 residues. V was trimmed by 6 bases and J by 0 bases, leaving 12 bases between them. Notes on this clone: What it binds is not known.

Study-wide points: Spike-specific TCR breadth ran higher among vaccine recipients than placebo recipients.

Produced via immunoSEQ multiplex PCR; TCRdb's table is partial and in-frame only. The sample has 440,000 or so clones; 90% are singletons. The material was peripheral blood, obtained in a trial of Ad26.COV2.S vaccine versus placebo. The TCR was taken from a person between 18 and 60 years old who received the Ad26.COV2.S COVID-19 vaccine or a placebo. The rearrangement links TRBV2 to TRBJ2-6, with TRBD1 as a possible D gene (6 bases). DNA for the CDR3: TGTGCCAGCAGACGGGACATCCGCTCTGGGGCCAACGTCCTGACTTTC. Protein: CASRRDIRSGANVLTF.